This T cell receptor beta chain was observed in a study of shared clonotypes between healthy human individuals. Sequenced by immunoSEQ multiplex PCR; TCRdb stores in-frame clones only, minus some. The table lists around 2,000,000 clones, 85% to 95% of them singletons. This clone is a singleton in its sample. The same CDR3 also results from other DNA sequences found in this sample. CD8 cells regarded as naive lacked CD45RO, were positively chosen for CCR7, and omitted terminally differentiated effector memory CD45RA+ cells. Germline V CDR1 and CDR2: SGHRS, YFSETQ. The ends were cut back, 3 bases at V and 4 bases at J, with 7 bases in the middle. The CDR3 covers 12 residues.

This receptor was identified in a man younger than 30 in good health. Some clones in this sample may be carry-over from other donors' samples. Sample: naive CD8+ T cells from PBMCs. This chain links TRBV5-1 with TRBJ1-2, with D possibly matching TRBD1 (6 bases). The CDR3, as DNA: TGCGCCAGCAGCTCGGACAGCTATGGCTACACCTTC. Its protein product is CASSSDSYGYTF.